The TCR beta chain described here comes from a study of T cell responses to AZD1222 COVID-19 vaccine. A note on this clone: As yet, its antigen is unknown.

V lost 0 bases and J 0 bases, leaving 13 bases between the germline ends. CDR3 length equals 16 residues. The germline V gene has CDR1 SGHDT and CDR2 YYEEEE. Study-level results: Spike-specific TCR repertoires showed rising breadth and depth after two AZD1222 doses.

The table came from immunoSEQ multiplex PCR; TCRdb's copy has only in-frame clones and leaves some out. The sample contains 250,000 to 300,000 clones, around 93% of which appear only once. Here the sequenced sample was peripheral blood, taken 28 days after the second AZD1222 dose. The receptor was derived from an adult who received the AZD1222 COVID-19 vaccine. This rearrangement joins TRBV5-6 to TRBJ2-7, with a tentative D call TRBD1 (6 bases). CDR3 sequence reads: CASSLGPGADSYEQYF. The CDR3 DNA follows: TGTGCCAGCAGCTTGGGGCCAGGGGCCGACTCCTACGAGCAGTACTTC.